This T cell receptor beta chain comes out of a study of T cell repertoires in aging, cancer and after chemotherapy. There are a few counts of this clonotype. The CDR3 has 15 amino acids. The germline gives CDR1 MNHNS, CDR2 SASEGT. V lost 5 bases and J lost 4, with 17 bases in between. A mixed TRB-A/B primer pool amplified rearranged TRB by multiplex touch-down PCR. Each CDR3 protein is one row after TCRdb ran MiXCR on the multiplex PCR reads. The sample includes 2,000 to 2,500 distinct CDR3 sequences, around 24% of them seen just once. Peripheral blood genomic DNA, not sorted cells or RNA, was the template.

The sequenced sample was blood. The clonotype comes from a human donor with a solid tumor. The chain links TRBV6-1 to TRBJ2-5, with D possibly TRBD2 on 6 matching bases. The chain's CDR3 is CASSYSQRAGETQYF. The CDR3 DNA reads as TGTGCCAGCAGTTACTCGCAACGAGCGGGAGAGACCCAGTACTTC.